This T cell receptor beta chain emerged from a study of shared clonotypes between healthy human individuals (dated by TCRdb to about 2020). Turning to the overall study: A couple of women and a few men aged 18 to 49 years were included in the cohort. To estimate repertoire size and how much clonotypes are shared between individuals, the study performed deep sequencing of blood TCR repertoires from five healthy adults. Different laboratories and diverse techniques were used to prepare libraries and sequence TCR repertoires, to increase sequencing depth and limit assay-specific biases. For each donor, CD4 naive and CD4 memory were each given three plates, CD8 naive was given two plates, and CD8 memory was given one plate. Each donor's leukapheresis produced roughly between about 0.85 and 10 billion PBMCs. What the authors observed across the whole study: Only blood was sampled, and tissue TCR repertoires likely differ from those in blood. Naive subsets generally had larger estimated clonotype richness than memory subsets. Rarefaction of sorted-subset datasets indicated incomplete sequencing despite the large sequencing depth. Clonotypes shared by all four sorted-subset donors showed higher generation probabilities than non-shared clonotypes. Pairwise subsampling led to the expectation that sequencing depth would affect the degree of clonotype sharing among donors. Sharing across a few donors was observed for approximately 5% of naive CD4, about 3.2% of naive CD8, 2.3% of memory CD4, and less than 0.45% of memory CD8 clonotypes. Because the study included a small number of donors, the genetic and exposure-history diversity represented was limited.

Concerning this clone: Its binding antigen is unknown. No base quality values were provided; no much bigger clone lies one nucleotide off.

TCR CDR3 regions were amplified from genomic DNA by multiplex PCR using the deep immunoSEQ assay. For each cell subset, the extracted genomic DNA was distributed evenly across all wells of several immunoSEQ 96-well plates, and each plate served as one replicate. For sorted subsets, 150 to 250 ng genomic DNA, equal to 30,000 to 35,000 T cell genomes, was loaded into each replicate PCR. Purified libraries were measured with a Qubit 3.0 fluorometer, size-checked on a Bioanalyzer 2100, and measured again with the KAPA Library Quantification kit. Every immunoSEQ 96-well plate was sequenced on a separate single-read 150-cycle Illumina NextSeq 550 flow cell. For the original study's pipeline: Because the immunoSEQ output included only junctional sequences and no quality scores, the filtering could not be the same as the filtering used for full-length reads. To assign V/J genes and CDR3, sequences were annotated against IMGT germline references using PyIR, a Python wrapper for IgBLAST v1.9. Reads with weak V/J assignments (E-value above 1e-6), missing CDR3, stop codons, out-of-frame junctions, or ambiguous translated residues were removed. A V3J clonotype was defined by an identical inferred V gene, J gene, and CDR3 amino acid sequence. To compute the percentage overlap between repertoires, the number of shared unique clonotypes was divided by the size of the smaller repertoire. Three approaches were used to assess repertoire richness: RTK rarefaction, the Chao1 estimator, and Recon v2.1 estimates of unobserved clonotypes. Generation probabilities were computed with OLGA for all TCRbeta clonotypes obtained by the gDNA method from several donors. The table was pulled from immuneACCESS by TCRdb, which kept in-frame rearrangements only. Such tables lose some clones; where checked, under half of the loss comes from unresolved V genes, and the rest has no known cause. The V and J calls and clone size were taken over from that table, and D and trimming were inferred from the DNA. In all, the sample holds 2 million to 2.5 million clones, and 85% to 95% of those were seen once. About 0.36% of the sample is in the top ten clones.

The donors were healthy, HIV-negative adults who had no recently reported acute infections or vaccinations. Only Caucasian adults living in Nashville, Tennessee, USA were represented among the donors. CD4+ T cells were enriched through magnetic negative selection, after which naive cells were positively selected on CD45RA and the remaining negative fraction served as the memory subset. Blood was collected by leukapheresis, and PBMCs were isolated by Ficoll-Histopaque density gradient centrifugation and then cryopreserved in liquid nitrogen vapor phase. Analytical flow cytometry was used to check the purity and quantity of each magnetically sorted T cell population. Genomic DNA was isolated from each sorted fraction and quantified by UV absorbance on a Nanodrop 2000c. CDR1 GTSNPN and CDR2 SVGIG were looked up in the germline V gene (reference sequence). Trimming takes 2 bases from V and 4 bases from J, and the germline ends sit 15 bases apart. The CDR3 starts with the cysteine, ends with the phenylalanine, and has 14 residues. The entry retains the CDR3 DNA only, 42 bases that are in frame from base 1.

Sequencing was carried out using naive CD4+ T cells from PBMCs. The cell subset or site label, as the study defines it: CD45RA+ positively selected. The clonotype originates from a man between 18 and 29 years old in good health. Some clones in this sample may be carry-over from other donors' samples. The rearrangement joined TRBV30 to TRBJ2-7; the D gene is possibly TRBD1, with 6 bases matching. The DNA reads TGTGCCTGGAGTCCACCGGGACACCTTTACGAGCAGTACTTC. Its amino acids are CAWSPPGHLYEQYF.